This TCR beta chain was captured in a study of blood T cell repertoires in COVID-19. Profiling relied on immunoSEQ multiplex PCR, and the TCRdb table lists in-frame clones only, not all of them. This table has about 500,000 clones, roughly nine tenths appearing once. The table lists this clone with a few counts. This sequence was found in a woman between 50 and 59 years old with COVID-19, enrolled during active disease. Sequenced input: peripheral blood.

The CDR3 DNA follows: TGTGCCAGCAGCGTATCAGGGGCCGCTACGCCCCAGCATTTT. It yields the protein CASSVSGAATPQHF. The V and J genes are TRBV9 and TRBJ1-5; D perhaps matches TRBD1 (6 bases). The V end lost 1 base, the J end lost 9 bases, and 14 bases lay between the germline ends. Germline lookup yields CDR1 SGDLS and CDR2 YYNGEE. The CDR3 is made up of 14 amino acids.